These 14 T cell receptor beta chains share one sample of origin, sequenced in a study of beta chain features in type 1 diabetes. Study-wide points: Within each of all four CD4+ subsets, Type 1 diabetes patients had TCRB CDR3s that were moderately but significantly shorter.

Expressed TCRB transcripts were sequenced because the isolated RNA had all been reverse transcribed beforehand. The protocol was immunoSEQ multiplex PCR, while the TCRdb copy is restricted to in-frame clones and leaves out a portion. The repertoire holds about 340,000 clones, with 13% as singletons. Their antigens remain unidentified. Material: naive CD4+ T cells from blood. These receptors all stem from a woman in her late teens or twenties with type 1 diabetes.

The CDR3 DNA sequence: TGTGCCAGCAGTTCGCCGGACCCCCGGCGGGGGGAGACCCAGTACTTC. Its translation is CASSSPDPRRGETQYF. The chain recombines TRBV27 with TRBJ2-5, with 7 bases lining up with TRBD2. The CDR3 runs 16 residues. Germline V gives CDR1 MNHEY, CDR2 SMNVEV (reference sequence). J was trimmed by 5 bases and V by 4 bases; bases with no gene match: 13.

As concerns this clone: Other DNA sequences in this sample translate to the same CDR3. The J gene is TRBJ2-1, the V gene TRBV30; TRBD2 matches at 7 bases. Germline CDR1 GTSNPN, CDR2 SVGIG (reference sequence). V lost 0 bases and J lost 6; bases outside the gene matches: 11. This CDR3 comprises 16 residues. The DNA for the CDR3 is TGTGCCTGGAGTGTCGGCTCAGGACTAGGGATCAATGAGCAGTTCTTC. It specifies CAWSVGSGLGINEQFF.

This clone was observed a handful of times. The rearrangement uses TRBV11-2 and TRBJ2-3, with D unclear. V was shortened by 2 bases and J by 6 bases, with 12 bases between the two germline ends. CDR3 length equals 14 residues. CDR1 SGHAT and CDR2 FQNNGV come from the germline V gene. The CDR3 is CASSLRRPADTQYF. The CDR3 DNA is TGTGCCAGCAGCTTAAGGCGCCCAGCGGATACGCAGTATTTT.

This chain uses TRBV6-4 with TRBJ2-5; perhaps TRBD2 as D (5 bases). The CDR3 totals 12 residues. V gave up 7 bases and J gave up 2 bases, with 8 bases separating them. The germline gives CDR1 MRHNA, CDR2 SNTAGT. The CDR3 DNA is TGTGCCAGCATTAGCGAACAAGAGACCCAGTACTTC. It yields the protein CASISEQETQYF.

The gene calls are TRBV9 and TRBJ2-1; D is possibly TRBD2 (6 bases). There are 12 residues in the CDR3. The germline CDR1 and CDR2 sequences are SGDLS and YYNGEE. V shed 0 bases and J shed 14 bases, with 12 bases lying between them. The CDR3 sequence: CASSVVSGSEFF. CDR3 DNA: TGTGCCAGCAGCGTAGTCTCCGGGAGTGAGTTCTTC.

This clone came up a few times. The chain combines TRBV12-5 with TRBJ1-5; weak D call: TRBD1 (5 bases). Trimming stripped 3 bases from V and 2 bases from J, with 20 bases between. The CDR3 sequence is 18 residues long. Germline lookup yields CDR1 LGHNT and CDR2 FRNRAP. Here the CDR3 reads CASGFYPRQLLRNQPQHF. The CDR3 coding sequence is TGTGCTAGTGGTTTCTACCCCCGACAGCTACTACGCAATCAGCCCCAGCATTTT.

This clone was counted only a few times. V and J are TRBV7-9 and TRBJ1-2; 9 nucleotides align to TRBD1. The CDR3 totals 16 residues. Trimming removed 3 bases from V and 4 bases from J; junction bases left unmatched: 9. CDR1 is SEHNR, CDR2 FQNEAQ, per germline (reference sequence). CDR3 nucleotides: TGTGCCAGCAGCTTGCACCGGGACAGGGAAGGCTATGGCTACACCTTC. The encoded protein is CASSLHRDREGYGYTF.

The chain recombines TRBV18 with TRBJ2-7, with D possibly matching TRBD1 (6 bases). The length of the CDR3 is 16 residues. Germline V gene sequence: CDR1 KGHSH, CDR2 LQKENI. With 1 base removed from V and 0 bases from J, the gap between germline ends came to 13 bases. The DNA for the CDR3 is TGTGCCAGCTCACCACAACCTACAGGGTCCTCCTACGAGCAGTACGTC. Protein sequence: CASSPQPTGSSYEQYV.

This clone was seen only a few times. The chain employs TRBV19 and TRBJ1-1; 9 nucleotides line up with TRBD1. There are 16 residues in the CDR3. V lost 1 base and J lost 2; bases outside the gene matches: 5. The germline gives CDR1 LNHDA, CDR2 SQIVND (reference sequence). CDR3 protein: CASSIGRDRDNTEAFF. CDR3 in DNA: TGTGCCAGTAGTATAGGGAGGGACAGGGATAACACTGAAGCTTTCTTT.

The rearrangement links TRBV5-4 to TRBJ1-4; weak D call: TRBD1 (6 bases). The germline CDR1 and CDR2 sequences are SGHNT and YYREEE (reference sequence). This CDR3 contains 14 residues. Between the trimmed V and J ends, which lost 0 bases and 6 bases, there was a span of 9 bases. DNA for the CDR3: TGTGCCAGCAGCTTGGGAGGGGGTTATGAAAAACTGTTTTTT. The encoded protein is CASSLGGGYEKLFF.

CDR3 loop: CASSLTPLSGSGGDTQYF. The CDR3 DNA sequence: TGTGCCAGCAGCTTAACCCCGTTGAGCGGGAGCGGTGGAGATACGCAGTATTTT. The J gene is TRBJ2-3, the V gene TRBV11-2, with 8 bases that match TRBD2. Germline values: CDR1 SGHAT, CDR2 FQNNGV. The CDR3 is made up of 18 amino acids. V lost 2 bases, J lost 5 bases, and 15 bases stayed unmatched.

V is TRBV7-2 and J is TRBJ1-4; TRBD1 matches at 7 bases. Germline V gene lookup returns CDR1 SGHTA and CDR2 FQGNSA. CDR3 length: 16 residues. J gave up 0 bases and V 10 bases, and 11 bases lay outside the gene matches. CDR3 bases: TGTGCCACCTCAGGGGGACGCTTGACAACTAATGAAAAACTGTTTTTT. The encoded protein is CATSGGRLTTNEKLFF.

This clone turned up a few times. The chain uses TRBV28 and TRBJ1-2; 11 bases are a match to TRBD1. CDR1 is MDHEN, CDR2 SYDVKM, per germline. Losses at the gene ends were 2 bases for V and 9 bases for J; bases not matched to a gene: 5. The CDR3 is 14 amino acids. CDR3 nucleotides: TGTGCCAGCAGTTTAGGGGGACAGGGGGAAAGCTACACCTTC. Amino acid sequence: CASSLGGQGESYTF.

CDR3 coding DNA: TGTGCCAGCAGCCCAGGGGGACTAGCGTTCCCAATCTCCTACGAGCAGTACTTC. Its translation is CASSPGGLAFPISYEQYF. The chain carries TRBV13 and TRBJ2-7, with 10 positions matching TRBD2. The CDR3 loop spans 18 amino acids. Germline CDR1 and CDR2: PRHDT and FYEKMQ (reference sequence). Trimming at V came to 5 bases and at J to 0 bases, leaving 13 bases not matched to a gene.